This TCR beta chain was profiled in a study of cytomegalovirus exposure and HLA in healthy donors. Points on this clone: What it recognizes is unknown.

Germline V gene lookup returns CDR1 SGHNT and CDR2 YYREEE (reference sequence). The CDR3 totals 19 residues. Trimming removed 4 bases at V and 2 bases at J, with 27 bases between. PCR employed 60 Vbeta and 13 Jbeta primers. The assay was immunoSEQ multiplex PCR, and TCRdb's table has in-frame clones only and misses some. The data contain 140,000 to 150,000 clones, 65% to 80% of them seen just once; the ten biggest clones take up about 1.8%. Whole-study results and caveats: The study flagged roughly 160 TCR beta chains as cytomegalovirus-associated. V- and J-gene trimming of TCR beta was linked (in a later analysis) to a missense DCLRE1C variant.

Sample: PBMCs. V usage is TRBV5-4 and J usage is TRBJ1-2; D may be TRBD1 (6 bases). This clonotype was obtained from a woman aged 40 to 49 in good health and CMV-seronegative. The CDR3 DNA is TGTGCCAGCAGCCGCCCCGCCATAGGACAGAATATCACCAACTATGGCTACACCTTC. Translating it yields CASSRPAIGQNITNYGYTF.